Listed below are T cell receptor beta chains from one sample, sequenced in a study of T-cell reconstitution after alpha-beta-depleted transplantation in children. TCRdb passed the PCR reads through MiXCR, listing each CDR3 protein once. The sample carries several thousand distinct CDR3 sequences, about an eighth recorded once. This specimen was PBMCs, mostly from graft donor cells, taken 60 days after TCRalphabeta/CD19-depleted stem cell transplant. These receptors were obtained from a patient under 10 years old who had a stem cell transplant for inherited bone marrow failure, so the T cells may come from the graft donor. CDR3s include the opening cysteine and the closing phenylalanine or tryptophan. D genes are given only for firm matches. A row's size may be missing; if present it is once, few, many or a size class.

TRBV6-2/TRBV6-3	many	NA	TRBJ2-7	TGTGCCAGCAGTGACTTTCAGGGAATCTCCTACGAGCAGTACTTC	CASSDFQGISYEQYF
TRBV29-1	many	NA	TRBJ1-5	TGCAGCGTTATGGGACAAAGCAATCAGCCCCAGCATTTT	CSVMGQSNQPQHF
TRBV20-1	many	TRBD2	TRBJ2-1	TGCAGTGCGGAGTCCAGCGGGAGGGCCTGGTACAATGAGCAGTTCTTC	CSAESSGRAWYNEQFF
TRBV4-2	NA	NA	TRBJ1-2	TGTGCCATGAGCCTCAGGCGCCTTGGCTACACCTTC	CAMSLRRLGYTF
TRBV11-2	many	NA	TRBJ2-1	TGTGCCAGCAGCCCTGGACTGATCAATGAGCAGTTCTTC	CASSPGLINEQFF
TRBV20-1	large	TRBD1	TRBJ2-5	TGCAGTGCTTCCATGACAGGGGGAGATTGGGAGACCCAGTACTTC	CSASMTGGDWETQYF
TRBV4-1	many	NA	TRBJ1-5	TGCGCCAGCAGCCATGAATGGCTAGTGTGGAAGGGCGATCAGCCCCAGCATTTT	CASSHEWLVWKGDQPQHF
TRBV20-1	many	NA	TRBJ2-7	TGCAGTGCTAGAATGGGTTTGAGCTCCTACGAGCAGTACTTC	CSARMGLSSYEQYF
TRBV6-1	many	NA	TRBJ1-5	TGTGCCAGCAGTGGTTCAGGGTCGCGGCAGCCCCAGCATTTT	CASSGSGSRQPQHF
TRBV7-2	medium-sized	TRBD1	TRBJ1-4	TGTGCCAGCAGCCGGGACAGGGGTGAAAAACTGTTTTTT	CASSRDRGEKLFF
TRBV29-1	many	TRBD1	TRBJ2-7	TGCAGCGTTGAGGACAGGGGGCTTTCCTACGAGCAGTACTTC	CSVEDRGLSYEQYF
TRBV12-3/TRBV12-4	many	NA	TRBJ1-1	TGTGCCAGCAGTTTTCCCGAGGTGGACGGGATGAACACTGAAGCTTTCTTT	CASSFPEVDGMNTEAFF
TRBV7-9	many	NA	TRBJ2-1	TGTGCCAGCAGCCCCCCGCGGTTTACGAAGGTGAATGAGCAGTTCTTC	CASSPPRFTKVNEQFF
TRBV6-5	many	TRBD1	TRBJ2-1	TGTGCCAGCAGTTACTCGTTACGTGGGACAGGGCACTACAATGAGCAGTTCTTC	CASSYSLRGTGHYNEQFF
TRBV4-2	many	TRBD2	TRBJ2-6	TGTGCCAGCAGCCAAGATCGCGAGCCGGGGGGGCACTCTGGGGCCAACGTCCTGACTTTC	CASSQDREPGGHSGANVLTF
TRBV5-6	medium-sized	NA	TRBJ2-5	TGTGCCAGCAGCTTGGCCTCGGCAGGGGCCCTGGGGACCCAGTACTTC	CASSLASAGALGTQYF
TRBV4-3	few	TRBD1	TRBJ2-1	TGCGCCAGCAGCCAAGATCTCGGGACAGGGTTCGTCAATGAGCAGTTCTTC	CASSQDLGTGFVNEQFF
TRBV7-9	many	NA	TRBJ1-1	TGTGCCAGCAGCCTGACCCAGGACGGGAACACTGAAGCTTTCTTT	CASSLTQDGNTEAFF
TRBV29-1	many	NA	TRBJ2-3	TGCAGCGCCGCAACTAGCACAGATACGCAGTATTTT	CSAATSTDTQYF
TRBV12-3/TRBV12-4	once	NA	TRBJ2-5	TGTGCCAGCAGCCGACAACTCCAAGAGACCCAGTACTTC	CASSRQLQETQYF
TRBV13	many	NA	TRBJ1-1	TGTGCCAGCAGCTGGGTGATGGCCTGGGACACTGAAGCTTTCTTT	CASSWVMAWDTEAFF
TRBV6-1	many	TRBD1	TRBJ1-5	TGTGCCAGCAGTGAACCGGGACAGGGTCATCAGCCCCAGCATTTT	CASSEPGQGHQPQHF